This T cell receptor beta chain stems from a study of T cells in Graves' hyperthyroidism and ophthalmopathy. From RNA transcripts, TCR beta CDR3 regions were amplified. Initially, a first-round RT-PCR of the TCR CDR3 employed the HTBI primer set. MiXCR, run by TCRdb on the multiplex PCR reads, gives a single entry per CDR3 protein. The table lists approximately 430,000 distinct CDR3 sequences, about 15% of them singletons, with around 14% in the top ten. This clonotype was found a few times. The CDR3 extends over 14 amino acids. Germline loops: CDR1 SEHNR, CDR2 FQNEAQ (reference sequence). Trimming took off 0 bases at V and 5 bases at J, with 10 bases between the two ends.

The sample taken for sequencing was blood. The sequence was collected from a man aged 18-30 years with Graves' ophthalmopathy. The chain carries TRBV7-9 and TRBJ2-5; D gene uncertain. This chain's CDR3 is CASSLAEGRETQYF. The CDR3 DNA sequence: TGTGCCAGCAGCTTAGCGGAAGGGCGGGAGACCCAGTACTTC.